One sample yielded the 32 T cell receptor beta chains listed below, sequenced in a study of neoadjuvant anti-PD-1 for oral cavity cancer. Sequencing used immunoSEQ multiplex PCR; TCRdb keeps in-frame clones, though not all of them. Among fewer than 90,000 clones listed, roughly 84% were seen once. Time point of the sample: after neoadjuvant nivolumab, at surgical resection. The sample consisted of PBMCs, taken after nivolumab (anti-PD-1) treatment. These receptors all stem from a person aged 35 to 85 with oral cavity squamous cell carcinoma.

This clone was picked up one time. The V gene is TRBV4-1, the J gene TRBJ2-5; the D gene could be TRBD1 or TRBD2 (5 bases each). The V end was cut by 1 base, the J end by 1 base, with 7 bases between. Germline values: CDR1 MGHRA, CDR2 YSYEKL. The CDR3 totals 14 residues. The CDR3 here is CASSQGDRQETQYF. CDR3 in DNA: TGCGCCAGCAGCCAAGGGGACCGCCAAGAGACCCAGTACTTC.

This chain's CDR3 is CASSGVLLNEQFF. CDR3 DNA: TGTGCCAGTAGTGGGGTTTTGCTCAATGAGCAGTTCTTC. The gene calls are TRBV19 and TRBJ2-1; D is ambiguous. Germline V gene data show CDR1 as LNHDA and CDR2 as SQIVND (reference sequence). V lost 5 bases and J lost 6, with 11 bases in between. This CDR3 has 13 amino acids. The variable domain in full, with the rest retrieved from reference TRBV19 and TRBJ2-1, is DGGITQSPKYLFRKEGQNVTLSCEQNLNHDAMYWYRQDPGQGLRLIYYSQIVNDFQKGDIAEGYSVSREKKESFPLTVTSAQKNPTAFYLCASSGVLLNEQFFGPGTRLTVL.

The DNA for the CDR3 is TGTGCCAGCAGCTTGGACGTGGGGGAGCTGTTTTTT. Protein sequence: CASSLDVGELFF. The V and J genes are TRBV11-3 and TRBJ2-2; no firm D call. This CDR3 spans 12 amino acids. Deletions cut 3 bases from V and 8 bases from J, with 7 bases between. The germline V gene encodes CDR1 SGHNT and CDR2 YENEEA.

The CDR3 region has the DNA TGTGCCAGTGCCGGGGGGGGCCTCCAAGAGACCCAGTACTTC. This sequence encodes CASAGGGLQETQYF. The V call is TRBV28, the J call TRBJ2-5, with TRBD2 identical over 8 bases. The V gene's germline CDR1 is MDHEN and CDR2 SYDVKM. After removal of 9 bases from V and 1 base from J, the junction contained 7 bases not matched to a gene. This CDR3 is built from 14 residues.

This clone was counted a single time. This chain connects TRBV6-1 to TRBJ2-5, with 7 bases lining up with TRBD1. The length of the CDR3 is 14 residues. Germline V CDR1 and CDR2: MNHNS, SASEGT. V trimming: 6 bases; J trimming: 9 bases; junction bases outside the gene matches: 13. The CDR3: CASRKQGPRGSQYF. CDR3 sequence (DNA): TGTGCCAGCAGGAAACAGGGGCCTCGGGGATCCCAGTACTTC.

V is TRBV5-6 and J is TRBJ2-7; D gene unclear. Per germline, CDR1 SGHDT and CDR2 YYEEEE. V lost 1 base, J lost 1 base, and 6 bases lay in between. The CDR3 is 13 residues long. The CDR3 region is CASSLFGSYEQYF. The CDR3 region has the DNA TGTGCCAGCAGCTTGTTCGGATCCTACGAGCAGTACTTC. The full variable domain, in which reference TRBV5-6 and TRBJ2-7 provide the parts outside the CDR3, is DAGVTQSPTHLIKTRGQQVTLRCSPKSGHDTVSWYQQALGQGPQFIFQYYEEEERQRGNFPDRFSGHQFPNYSSELNVNALLLGDSALYLCASSLFGSYEQYFGPGTRLTVT.

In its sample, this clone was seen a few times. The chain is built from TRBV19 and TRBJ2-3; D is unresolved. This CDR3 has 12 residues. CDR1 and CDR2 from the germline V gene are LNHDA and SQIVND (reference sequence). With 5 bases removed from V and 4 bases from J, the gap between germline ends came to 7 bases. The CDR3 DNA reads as TGTGCCAGTAGTTATCTATCAGATACGCAGTATTTT. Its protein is CASSYLSDTQYF.

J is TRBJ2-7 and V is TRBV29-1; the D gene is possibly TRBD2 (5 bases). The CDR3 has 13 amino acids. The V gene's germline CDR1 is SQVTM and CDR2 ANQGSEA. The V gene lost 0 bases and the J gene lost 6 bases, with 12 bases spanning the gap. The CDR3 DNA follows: TGCAGCGTTGAAGAAGCTAGTCGGGGCGAGCAGTACTTC. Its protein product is CSVEEASRGEQYF.

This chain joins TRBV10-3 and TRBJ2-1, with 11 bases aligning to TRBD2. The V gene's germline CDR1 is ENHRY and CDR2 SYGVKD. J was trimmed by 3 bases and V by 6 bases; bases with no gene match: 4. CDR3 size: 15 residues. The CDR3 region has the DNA TGTGCCATCAGCCGGGGGACTAGCGGCTACAATGAGCAGTTCTTC. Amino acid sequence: CAISRGTSGYNEQFF.

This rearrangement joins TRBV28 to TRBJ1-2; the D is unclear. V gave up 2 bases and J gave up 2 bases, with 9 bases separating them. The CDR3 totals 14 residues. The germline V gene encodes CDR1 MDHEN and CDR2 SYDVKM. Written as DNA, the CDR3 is TGTGCCAGCAGTTTACAGGCCGCAAACTATGGCTACACCTTC. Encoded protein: CASSLQAANYGYTF.

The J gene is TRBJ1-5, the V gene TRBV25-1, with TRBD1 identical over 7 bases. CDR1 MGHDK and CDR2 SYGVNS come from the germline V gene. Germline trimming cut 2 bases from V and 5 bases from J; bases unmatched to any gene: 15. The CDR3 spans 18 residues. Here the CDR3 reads CASSESPDRPLLYQPQHF. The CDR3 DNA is TGTGCCAGCAGTGAAAGCCCGGACAGGCCCTTATTGTATCAGCCCCAGCATTTT.

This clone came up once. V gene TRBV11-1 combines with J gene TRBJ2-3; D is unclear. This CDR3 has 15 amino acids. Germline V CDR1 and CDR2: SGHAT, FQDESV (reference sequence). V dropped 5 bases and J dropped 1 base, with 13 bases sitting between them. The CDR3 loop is CASSPRERGTDTQYF. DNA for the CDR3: TGTGCCAGCAGCCCTAGGGAACGGGGCACAGATACGCAGTATTTT.

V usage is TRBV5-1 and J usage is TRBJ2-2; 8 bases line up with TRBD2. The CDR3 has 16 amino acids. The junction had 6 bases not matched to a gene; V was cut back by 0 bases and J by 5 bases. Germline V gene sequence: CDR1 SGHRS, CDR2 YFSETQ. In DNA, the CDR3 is TGCGCCAGCAGCTTGGCCCAGCGGGAGACGACCGGGGAGCTGTTTTTT. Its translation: CASSLAQRETTGELFF. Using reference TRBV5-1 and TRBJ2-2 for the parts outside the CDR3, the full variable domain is KAGVTQTPRYLIKTRGQQVTLSCSPISGHRSVSWYQQTPGQGLQFLFEYFSETQRNKGNFPGRFSGRQFSNSRSEMNVSTLELGDSALYLCASSLAQRETTGELFFGEGSRLTVL.

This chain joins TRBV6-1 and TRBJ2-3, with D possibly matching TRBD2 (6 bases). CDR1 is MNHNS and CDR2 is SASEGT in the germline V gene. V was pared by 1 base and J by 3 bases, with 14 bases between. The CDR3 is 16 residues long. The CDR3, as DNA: TGTGCCAGCAGTGAAGTGGGGGGAGGCACAACAGATACGCAGTATTTT. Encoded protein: CASSEVGGGTTDTQYF.

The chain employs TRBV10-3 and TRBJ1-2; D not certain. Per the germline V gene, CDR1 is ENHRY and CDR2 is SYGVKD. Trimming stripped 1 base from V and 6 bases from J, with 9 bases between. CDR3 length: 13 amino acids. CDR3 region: CAISEFDTDGYTF. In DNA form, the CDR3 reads TGTGCCATCAGTGAGTTTGACACGGATGGCTACACCTTC.

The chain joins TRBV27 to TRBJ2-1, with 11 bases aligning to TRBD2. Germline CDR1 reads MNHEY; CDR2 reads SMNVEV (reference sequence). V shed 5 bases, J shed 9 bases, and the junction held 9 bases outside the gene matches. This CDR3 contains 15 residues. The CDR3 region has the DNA TGTGCCAGCAGTGATAGCGGGAGGGGGTATGGTGAGCAGTTCTTC. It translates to CASSDSGRGYGEQFF.

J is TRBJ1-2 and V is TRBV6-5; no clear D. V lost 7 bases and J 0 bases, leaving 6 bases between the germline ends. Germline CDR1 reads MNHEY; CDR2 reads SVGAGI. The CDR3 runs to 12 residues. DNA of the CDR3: TGTGCCAGCAAGGCAGCTAACTATGGCTACACCTTC. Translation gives CASKAANYGYTF.

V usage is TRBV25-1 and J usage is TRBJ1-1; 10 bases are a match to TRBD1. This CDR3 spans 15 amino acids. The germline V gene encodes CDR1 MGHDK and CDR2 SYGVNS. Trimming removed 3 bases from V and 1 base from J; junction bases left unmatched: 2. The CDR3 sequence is CASSEWTGGNTEAFF. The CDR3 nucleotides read TGTGCCAGCAGTGAGTGGACAGGGGGGAACACTGAAGCTTTCTTT.

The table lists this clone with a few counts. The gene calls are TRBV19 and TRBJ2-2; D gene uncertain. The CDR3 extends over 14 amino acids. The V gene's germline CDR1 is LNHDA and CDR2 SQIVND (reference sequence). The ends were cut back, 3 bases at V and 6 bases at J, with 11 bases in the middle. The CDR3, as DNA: TGTGCCAGTAGTATTGATCAGCCTCCCGGGGAGCTGTTTTTT. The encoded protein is CASSIDQPPGELFF.

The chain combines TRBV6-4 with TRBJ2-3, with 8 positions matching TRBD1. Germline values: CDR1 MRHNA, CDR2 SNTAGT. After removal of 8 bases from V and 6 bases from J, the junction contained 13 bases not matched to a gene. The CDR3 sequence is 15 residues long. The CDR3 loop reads CASSPGTGQSDTQYF. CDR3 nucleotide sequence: TGTGCCAGCTCCCCGGGGACAGGCCAAAGTGATACGCAGTATTTT.

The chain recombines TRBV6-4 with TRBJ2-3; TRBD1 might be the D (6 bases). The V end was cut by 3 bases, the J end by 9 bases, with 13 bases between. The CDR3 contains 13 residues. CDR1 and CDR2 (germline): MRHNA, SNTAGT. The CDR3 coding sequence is TGTGCCAGCAGTGAATCCCCGAGGGGGACGCAGTATTTT. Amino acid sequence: CASSESPRGTQYF.

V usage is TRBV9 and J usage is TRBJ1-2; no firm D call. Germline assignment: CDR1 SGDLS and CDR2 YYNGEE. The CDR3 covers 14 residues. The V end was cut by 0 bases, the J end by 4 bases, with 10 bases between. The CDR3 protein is CASSVATASYGYTF. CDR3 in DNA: TGTGCCAGCAGCGTAGCAACAGCGAGCTATGGCTACACCTTC.

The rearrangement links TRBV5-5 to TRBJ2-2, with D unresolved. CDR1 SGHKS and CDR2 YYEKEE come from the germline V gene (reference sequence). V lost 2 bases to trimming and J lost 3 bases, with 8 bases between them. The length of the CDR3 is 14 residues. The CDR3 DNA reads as TGTGCCAGCAGCTTTCTCGTCGACACCGGGGAGCTGTTTTTT. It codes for CASSFLVDTGELFF.

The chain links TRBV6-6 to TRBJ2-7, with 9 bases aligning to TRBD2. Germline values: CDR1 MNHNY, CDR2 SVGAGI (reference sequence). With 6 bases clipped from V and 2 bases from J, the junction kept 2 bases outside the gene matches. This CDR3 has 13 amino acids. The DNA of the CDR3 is TGTGCCAGCAGGCCTAGCGGGACCTACGAGCAGTACTTC. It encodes CASRPSGTYEQYF.

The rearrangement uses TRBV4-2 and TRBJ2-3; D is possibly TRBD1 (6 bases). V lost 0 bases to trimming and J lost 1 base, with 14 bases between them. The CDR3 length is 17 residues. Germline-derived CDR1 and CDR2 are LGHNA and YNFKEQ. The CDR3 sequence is CASSQDGGGSGTDTQYF. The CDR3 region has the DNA TGTGCCAGCAGCCAAGATGGTGGGGGCTCGGGCACAGATACGCAGTATTTT.

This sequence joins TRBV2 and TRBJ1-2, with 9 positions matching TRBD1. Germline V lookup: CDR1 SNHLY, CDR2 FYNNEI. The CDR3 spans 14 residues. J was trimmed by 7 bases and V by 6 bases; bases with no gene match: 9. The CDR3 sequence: CASRETGGRGGYTF. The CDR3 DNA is TGTGCCAGCAGGGAAACAGGGGGCCGGGGTGGCTACACCTTC. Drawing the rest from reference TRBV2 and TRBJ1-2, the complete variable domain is EPEVTQTPSHQVTQMGQEVILRCVPISNHLYFYWYRQILGQKVEFLVSFYNNEISEKSEIFDDQFSVERPDGSNFTLKIRSTKLEDSAMYFCASRETGGRGGYTFGSGTRLTVV.

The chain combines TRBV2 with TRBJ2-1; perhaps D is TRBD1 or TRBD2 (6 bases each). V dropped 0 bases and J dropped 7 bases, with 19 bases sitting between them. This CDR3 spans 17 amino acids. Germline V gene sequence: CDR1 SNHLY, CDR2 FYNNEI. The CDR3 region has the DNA TGTGCCAGCAGTGAAGCGGGGGGACAATTAATTGGGAATGAGCAGTTCTTC. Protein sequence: CASSEAGGQLIGNEQFF.

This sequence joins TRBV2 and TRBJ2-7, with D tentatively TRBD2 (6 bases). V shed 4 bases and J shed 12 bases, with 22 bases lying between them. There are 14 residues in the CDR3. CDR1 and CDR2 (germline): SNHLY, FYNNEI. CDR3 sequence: CASSAPGTPGSRYF. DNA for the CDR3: TGTGCCAGCAGTGCACCAGGGACTCCGGGTTCTCGGTACTTC.

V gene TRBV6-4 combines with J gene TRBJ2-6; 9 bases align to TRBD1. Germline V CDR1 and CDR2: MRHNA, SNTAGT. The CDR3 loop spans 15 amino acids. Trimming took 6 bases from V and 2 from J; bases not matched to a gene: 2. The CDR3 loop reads CASSRTGAGANVLTF. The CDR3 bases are TGTGCCAGCAGCAGGACAGGGGCTGGGGCCAACGTCCTGACTTTC.

The CDR3 region is CASSLGRAGNQPQHF. For the CDR3, the DNA is TGTGCCAGCAGCTTAGGCAGAGCAGGTAATCAGCCCCAGCATTTT. The chain recombines TRBV13 with TRBJ1-5, with D hard to call. Deletions cut 0 bases from V and 4 bases from J, with 10 bases between. The germline V gene encodes CDR1 PRHDT and CDR2 FYEKMQ (reference sequence). There are 15 residues in the CDR3. The variable domain in full, with the rest retrieved from reference TRBV13 and TRBJ1-5, is AAGVIQSPRHLIKEKRETATLKCYPIPRHDTVYWYQQGPGQDPQFLISFYEKMQSDKGSIPDRFSAQQFSDYHSELNMSSLELGDSALYFCASSLGRAGNQPQHFGDGTRLSIL.

CDR3 DNA: TGCAGCGTGCGCGGACAGGGCCTCTATGGCTACACCTTC. Amino acid sequence: CSVRGQGLYGYTF. V and J are TRBV29-1 and TRBJ1-2; 8 nucleotides agree with TRBD1. Germline-derived CDR1 and CDR2 are SQVTM and ANQGSEA. V gave up 6 bases and J gave up 4 bases; unmatched junction bases: 7. CDR3 length equals 13 residues.

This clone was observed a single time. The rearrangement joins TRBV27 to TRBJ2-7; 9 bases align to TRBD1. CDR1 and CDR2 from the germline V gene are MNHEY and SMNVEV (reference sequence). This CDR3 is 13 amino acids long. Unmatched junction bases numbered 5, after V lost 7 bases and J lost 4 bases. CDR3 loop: CASMGTGLYEQYF. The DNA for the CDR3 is TGTGCCAGCATGGGGACAGGGTTATACGAGCAGTACTTC.